This T cell receptor (beta chain) was observed in a study of patients and donors after allogeneic stem cell transplantation. This clonotype was picked up a small number of times. The germline gives CDR1 SNHLY, CDR2 FYNNEI. The CDR3 is made up of 15 amino acids. Between the trimmed V and J ends, which lost 4 bases and 3 bases, there was a span of 13 bases. TCRdb used MiXCR to reprocess the RT-PCR reads, holding one entry per CDR3 protein. The sample yields about 1,800 distinct CDR3 sequences, 12% to 15% seen once. The sequence derives from a human donor who was either an allogeneic HSCT recipient or a stem cell or donor lymphocyte infusion donor (not recorded which). It is not recorded whose cells these are; they may come from a transplant donor. This chain links TRBV2 with TRBJ1-5; D gene ambiguous. Specimen: blood, either unsorted or a sorted T cell fraction (not recorded which). In DNA form, the CDR3 reads TGTGCCAGCAGTGTCAACAGACCGTCCAATCAGCCCCAGCATTTT. It yields the protein CASSVNRPSNQPQHF.